The source of this T cell receptor (beta chain) is a study of blood T cell repertoires in COVID-19. Study summary: Sample material is recorded as cDNA or gDNA derived from T cells, B-cell-depleted T cells, or PBMCs.

Method: immunoSEQ multiplex PCR; TCRdb's copy keeps in-frame clones and lacks some. This sample has 80,000 to 85,000 clones, with 88% found just once. The receptor's source is a woman older than 75 with acute or convalescent COVID-19. The specimen was peripheral blood.

CDR3 sequence: CASSPVRDRSGSPLHF. The CDR3 coding sequence is TGTGCCAGCTCACCAGTTCGGGACAGATCGGGCTCACCCCTCCACTTT. The chain recombines TRBV18 with TRBJ1-6; 7 nucleotides agree with TRBD1. This CDR3 comprises 16 residues. With V trimmed by 2 bases and J by 10 bases, 11 bases remained unmatched. Germline V gene data show CDR1 as KGHSH and CDR2 as LQKENI.